This T cell receptor (beta chain) is drawn from a study of CD8+CD57+ T cells in acquired aplastic anemia. Across the study: Sorted CD4+ and CD8+ cells yielded DNA averaging around 3 ug.

Whole-study results and caveats: In common between the patients and the controls were nearly 30 CD8+ CDR3 sequences.

Germline V gives CDR1 SGHAT, CDR2 FQDESV (reference sequence). CDR3 length: 14 residues. J was trimmed by 14 bases and V by 5 bases; bases with no gene match: 13. Profiling of TCR beta VDJ combinations and CDR3 sequences used genomic DNA as template. TCRdb analysed the reads with MiXCR anew, one entry per CDR3 protein. The sample shows about 98,000 distinct CDR3 sequences, 55% to 70% of them seen only once. As concerns this clonotype: The antigen is undetermined.

Before being chosen for sequencing, patients had shown CD8+CD57+ cell expansion by flow cytometry. Every one of the patients had aplastic anemia (severe, acquired). Patients had not yet gotten any therapy when their blood was taken for sampling. This chain connects TRBV11-1 to TRBJ2-1; TRBD2 agrees at 9 bases. Sequenced input: sorted CD4+, CD8+, or CD8+CD57+ T cells (not recorded which) from PBMCs. The receptor was isolated from a human donor with aplastic anemia. The chain's CDR3 is CASSTSGVAGEKFF. The CDR3 DNA is TGTGCCAGCAGCACCAGTGGAGTAGCGGGAGAGAAGTTCTTC.